This T cell receptor (beta chain) is from a study of blood T cell repertoires in COVID-19. Study as a whole: Samples came from the United States, Italy and Spain, spanning acute and convalescent COVID-19. T cells, B-cell-depleted T cells, or PBMCs supplied cDNA or gDNA.

Germline V gene data show CDR1 as SEHNR and CDR2 as FQNEAQ (reference sequence). The CDR3 extends over 15 amino acids. With 2 bases clipped from V and 6 bases from J, the junction kept 9 bases outside the gene matches. As processed by the authors: Quantification of nucleated cells was approximated via reference gene primer amplification. Profiling relied on immunoSEQ multiplex PCR, and the TCRdb table lists in-frame clones only, not all of them. V, J and clone size are those of that table, while D and trimming were read from the DNA. Of tens of thousands of clones in the sample, approximately 78% were seen once.

The sequenced sample consisted of peripheral blood. The sequence came from a man aged 80 or over with acute or convalescent COVID-19. The chain couples TRBV7-9 to TRBJ1-2; 7 bases map to TRBD1. The CDR3 nucleotides are TGTGCCAGCAGCTTAACATTCCGGGACAGAGATGGCTACACCTTC. Its protein product is CASSLTFRDRDGYTF.